This T cell receptor beta chain is from a study of blood T cell repertoires in COVID-19. Study-wide background: Sites in the United States, Italy and Spain provided acute and convalescent COVID-19 samples. Sources were T cells, B-cell-depleted T cells, or PBMCs; the material itself was cDNA or gDNA.

Enrollment of patients from Seattle took place during active infection, with longitudinal follow-up. Original data processing: Quantification of nucleated cells was approximated via reference gene primer amplification. Libraries were prepared by immunoSEQ multiplex PCR; TCRdb keeps only in-frame clonotypes and omits some of them. For V, J and clone size, that table is used; D and trimming come from the DNA. The table has 500,000 to 600,000 clones, 85% to 90% seen once. The germline V gene encodes CDR1 MNHNS and CDR2 SASEGT. The CDR3 is 13 amino acids. Trimming took off 1 base at V and 6 bases at J, with 10 bases between the two ends.

This TCR was recovered from a woman in her fifties or sixties with COVID-19, enrolled during active disease. The chain uses TRBV6-1 and TRBJ2-7; D is uncertain. The sequencing sample was made of peripheral blood. CDR3 amino acids: CASSEGFRSEQYF. CDR3 nucleotides: TGTGCCAGCAGTGAAGGATTCAGAAGCGAGCAGTACTTC.